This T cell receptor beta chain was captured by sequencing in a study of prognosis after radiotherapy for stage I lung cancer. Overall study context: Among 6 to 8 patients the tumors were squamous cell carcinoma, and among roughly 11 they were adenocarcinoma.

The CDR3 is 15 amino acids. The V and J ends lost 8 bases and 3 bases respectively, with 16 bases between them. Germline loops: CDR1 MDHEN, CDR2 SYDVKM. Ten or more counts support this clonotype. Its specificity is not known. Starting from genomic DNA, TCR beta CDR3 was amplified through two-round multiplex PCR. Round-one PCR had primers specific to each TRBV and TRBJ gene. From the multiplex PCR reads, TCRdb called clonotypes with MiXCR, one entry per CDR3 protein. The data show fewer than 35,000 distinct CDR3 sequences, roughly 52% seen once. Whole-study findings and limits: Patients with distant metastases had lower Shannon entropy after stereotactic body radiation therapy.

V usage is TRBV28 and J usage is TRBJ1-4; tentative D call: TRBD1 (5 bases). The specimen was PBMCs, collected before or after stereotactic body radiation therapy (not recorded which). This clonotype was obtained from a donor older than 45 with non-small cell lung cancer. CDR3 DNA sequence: TGTGCCAGCGGGTTAACAGGAGTGTCTAATGAAAAACTGTTTTTT. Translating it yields CASGLTGVSNEKLFF.